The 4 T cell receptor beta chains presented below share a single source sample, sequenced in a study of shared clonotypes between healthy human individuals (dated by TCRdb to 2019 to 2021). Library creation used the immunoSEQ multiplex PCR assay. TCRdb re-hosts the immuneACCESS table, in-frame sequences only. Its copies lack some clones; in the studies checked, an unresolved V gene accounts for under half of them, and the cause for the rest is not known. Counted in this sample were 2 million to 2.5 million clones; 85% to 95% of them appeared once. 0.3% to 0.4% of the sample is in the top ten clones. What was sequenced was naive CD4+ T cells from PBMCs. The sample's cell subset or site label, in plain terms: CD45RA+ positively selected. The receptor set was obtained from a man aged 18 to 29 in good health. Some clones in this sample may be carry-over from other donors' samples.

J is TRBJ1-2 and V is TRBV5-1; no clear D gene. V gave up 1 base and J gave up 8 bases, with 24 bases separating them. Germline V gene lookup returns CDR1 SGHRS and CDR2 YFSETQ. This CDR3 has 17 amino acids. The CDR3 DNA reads TGCGCCAGCAGCTTGCAGCCCCTAGCCGTGGAGACGGGGGGCTACACCTTC. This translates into CASSLQPLAVETGGYTF.

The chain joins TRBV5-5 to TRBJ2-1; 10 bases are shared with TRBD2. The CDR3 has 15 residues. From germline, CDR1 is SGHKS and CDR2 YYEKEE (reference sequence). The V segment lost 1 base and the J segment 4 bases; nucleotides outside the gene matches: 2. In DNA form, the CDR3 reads TGTGCCAGCAGCTTGTCTAGCGGGAGTTACAATGAGCAGTTCTTC. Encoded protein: CASSLSSGSYNEQFF.

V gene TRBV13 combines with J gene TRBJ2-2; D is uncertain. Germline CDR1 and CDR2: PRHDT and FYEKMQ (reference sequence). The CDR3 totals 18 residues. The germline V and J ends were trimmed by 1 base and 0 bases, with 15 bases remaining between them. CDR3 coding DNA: TGTGCCAGCAGCTTAGCGTCGGGCCCCTTCGCGAACACCGGGGAGCTGTTTTTT. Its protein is CASSLASGPFANTGELFF.

This chain's CDR3 is CASSLRTGHFYEQYF. The CDR3 region has the DNA TGTGCCAGCAGTTTACGCACGGGCCACTTTTACGAGCAGTACTTC. The chain employs TRBV28 and TRBJ2-7, with no clear D. V dropped 2 bases and J dropped 4 bases, with 15 bases sitting between them. Germline V gene lookup returns CDR1 MDHEN and CDR2 SYDVKM. CDR3 length equals 15 residues.